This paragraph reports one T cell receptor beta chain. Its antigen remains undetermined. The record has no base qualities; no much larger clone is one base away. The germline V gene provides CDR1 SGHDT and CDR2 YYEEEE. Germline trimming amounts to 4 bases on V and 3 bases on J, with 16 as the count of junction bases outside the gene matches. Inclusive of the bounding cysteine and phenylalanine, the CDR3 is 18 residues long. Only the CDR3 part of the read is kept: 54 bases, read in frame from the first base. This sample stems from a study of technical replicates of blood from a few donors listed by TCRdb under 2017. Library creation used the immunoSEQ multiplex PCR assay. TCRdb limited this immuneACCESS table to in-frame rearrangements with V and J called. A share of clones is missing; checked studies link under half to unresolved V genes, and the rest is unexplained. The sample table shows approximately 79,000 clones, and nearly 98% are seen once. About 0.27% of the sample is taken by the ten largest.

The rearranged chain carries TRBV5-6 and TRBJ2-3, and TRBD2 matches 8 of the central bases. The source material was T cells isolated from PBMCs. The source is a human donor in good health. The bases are TGTGCCAGCAGCCTGGCTAGGGCGGGAGGCCTAGAAACAGATACGCAGTATTTT. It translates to CASSLARAGGLETDTQYF.